Presented here are 30 T cell receptor beta chains from one specimen sequenced in a study of a mutant IDH1 vaccine in newly diagnosed glioma. The time point is: week 47, end of study. Topical imiquimod accompanied each vaccine dose, which consisted of 300 ug of mutant IDH1 20-mer peptide. What these receptors recognize is not known. Measured with immunoSEQ multiplex PCR; TCRdb has only the in-frame clones, and not every one. The repertoire holds fewer than 55,000 clones, 65% seen once, with 4.8% in the top ten. Sequenced material: peripheral blood mononuclear cells (PBMCs), taken from a glioma patient whose treatment included an IDH1 peptide vaccine. The receptors were gathered from a man aged 35 to 55 with glioma. Some clones in this sample may be carry-over from other donors' samples.

In this sample, this clone turned up a few times. The chain recombines TRBV5-4 with TRBJ2-2; D might be TRBD1 or TRBD2, each matching 5 bases. The ends were cut back, 2 bases at V and 6 bases at J, with 8 bases in the middle. The CDR3 loop spans 13 amino acids. Germline CDR1 and CDR2: SGHNT and YYREEE (reference sequence). The CDR3 here is CASSFGDPGELFF. Written as DNA, the CDR3 is TGTGCCAGCAGCTTCGGGGACCCCGGGGAGCTGTTTTTT.

This chain joins TRBV9 and TRBJ2-2; D gene unclear. Germline-derived CDR1 and CDR2 are SGDLS and YYNGEE. Between the trimmed V and J ends, which lost 4 bases and 7 bases, there was a span of 8 bases. The CDR3 has 12 residues. The CDR3 coding sequence is TGTGCCAGCAGCCCCCGTGGCGGGGAGCTGTTTTTT. This gives the protein CASSPRGGELFF.

CDR3 bases: TGTGCCAGCTCACCACCGGGACTAGCGCTCAATGAGCAGTTCTTC. It codes for CASSPPGLALNEQFF. The genes are TRBV18 and TRBJ2-1; 10 nucleotides agree with TRBD2. This CDR3 is built from 15 residues. The germline V gene encodes CDR1 KGHSH and CDR2 LQKENI. With 0 bases clipped from V and 6 bases from J, the junction kept 2 bases outside the gene matches.

This clone was seen a few times. This rearrangement joins TRBV4-1 to TRBJ1-1; the D is unclear. The CDR3 covers 14 residues. Germline values: CDR1 MGHRA, CDR2 YSYEKL. V shed 5 bases and J shed 3 bases, with 13 bases lying between them. The CDR3 region is CASSSRSGYTEAFF. CDR3 bases: TGCGCCAGCAGCTCACGTTCGGGGTACACTGAAGCTTTCTTT.

The J gene is TRBJ1-1, the V gene TRBV6-5, with D perhaps matching TRBD1 (5 bases). This CDR3 region has 14 residues. Germline-derived CDR1 and CDR2 are MNHEY and SVGAGI. V lost 5 bases to trimming and J lost 10 bases, with 20 bases between them. CDR3 DNA sequence: TGTGCCAGCAGTGACGGACAATTAATAAACGCAGCTTTCTTT. Amino acid sequence: CASSDGQLINAAFF.

This clone was found a few times. The gene calls are TRBV27 and TRBJ1-6, with 12 bases aligning to TRBD1. Per the germline V gene, CDR1 is MNHEY and CDR2 is SMNVEV (reference sequence). Trimming removed 10 bases from V and 7 bases from J; junction bases left unmatched: 5. The CDR3 runs 14 residues. This chain's CDR3 is CATRDRGRNSPLHF. CDR3 sequence (DNA): TGTGCCACCCGGGACAGGGGGCGGAATTCACCCCTCCACTTT.

A few counts support this clone. The chain couples TRBV19 to TRBJ2-3, with TRBD1 matching over 7 bases. The CDR3 has 13 amino acids. After removal of 5 bases from V and 4 bases from J, the junction contained 3 bases not matched to a gene. The germline V gene has CDR1 LNHDA and CDR2 SQIVND (reference sequence). CDR3 DNA sequence: TGTGCCAGTAGTGTACAGGGGTCAGATACGCAGTATTTT. Translation: CASSVQGSDTQYF.

This chain connects TRBV19 to TRBJ1-5; D may be TRBD1 (6 bases). V was shortened by 4 bases and J by 6 bases, with 10 bases between the two germline ends. Germline assignment: CDR1 LNHDA and CDR2 SQIVND (reference sequence). There are 13 residues in the CDR3. CDR3 DNA sequence: TGTGCCAGTAGTACCACAGGGTTTCAGCCCCAGCATTTT. Protein: CASSTTGFQPQHF.

On this clone itself: The same CDR3 can be traced to other DNA sequences in this sample. The chain joins TRBV5-1 to TRBJ2-6, with D tentatively TRBD1 (6 bases). V was trimmed by 0 bases and J by 0 bases, leaving 7 bases between them. CDR1 and CDR2 from the germline V gene are SGHRS and YFSETQ. The length of the CDR3 is 16 residues. The chain's CDR3 is CASSLEGGSGANVLTF. The CDR3 nucleotides read TGCGCCAGCAGCTTGGAAGGGGGCTCTGGGGCCAACGTCCTGACTTTC.

This rearrangement joins TRBV15 to TRBJ2-4, with a weak D call TRBD1 (6 bases). Germline CDR1 and CDR2: LNHNV and YYDKDF (reference sequence). V lost 0 bases and J lost 1, with 19 bases in between. The CDR3 covers 19 residues. The CDR3 DNA reads as TGTGCCACCAGCAGAGATATCAGGTCAGGGGCGATCGCCAAAAACATTCAGTACTTC. The encoded protein is CATSRDIRSGAIAKNIQYF. The full variable domain, in which reference TRBV15 and TRBJ2-4 provide the parts outside the CDR3, is DAMVIQNPRYQVTQFGKPVTLSCSQTLNHNVMYWYQQKSSQAPKLLFHYYDKDFNNEADTPDNFQSRRPNTSFCFLDIRSPGLGDTAMYLCATSRDIRSGAIAKNIQYFGAGTRLSVL.

The chain recombines TRBV7-9 with TRBJ1-2; tentative D call: TRBD1 (6 bases). The CDR3 contains 13 residues. Per the germline V gene, CDR1 is SEHNR and CDR2 is FQNEAQ (reference sequence). Trimming took off 1 base at V and 8 bases at J, with 11 bases between the two ends. The CDR3 region is CASSLDREGGYTF. DNA for the CDR3: TGTGCCAGCAGCTTAGACAGGGAAGGGGGCTACACCTTC.

The genes are TRBV19 and TRBJ1-1, with 9 bases identical to TRBD1. Germline CDR1 reads LNHDA; CDR2 reads SQIVND (reference sequence). The CDR3 has 14 amino acids. V shed 4 bases, J shed 3 bases, and the junction held 3 bases outside the gene matches. DNA for the CDR3: TGTGCCAGTAGTAGTTGGGACAGGGACACTGAAGCTTTCTTT. Translated: CASSSWDRDTEAFF. The entire variable domain, with the rest obtained from reference TRBV19 and TRBJ1-1, is as follows: DGGITQSPKYLFRKEGQNVTLSCEQNLNHDAMYWYRQDPGQGLRLIYYSQIVNDFQKGDIAEGYSVSREKKESFPLTVTSAQKNPTAFYLCASSSWDRDTEAFFGQGTRLTVV.

Only one count was recorded for this clone. This chain connects TRBV18 to TRBJ1-2; tentative D call: TRBD1 (6 bases). The CDR3 runs 14 residues. In germline, CDR1 is KGHSH, CDR2 LQKENI. The V gene lost 0 bases and the J gene lost 5 bases, with 10 bases spanning the gap. CDR3 nucleotide sequence: TGTGCCAGCTCACCACCTTTAGGGACATATGGCTACACCTTC. Translation: CASSPPLGTYGYTF.

V gene TRBV5-6 combines with J gene TRBJ1-4; no definite D call. The CDR3 spans 13 residues. CDR1 is SGHDT and CDR2 is YYEEEE in the germline V gene. Trimming took 3 bases from V and 0 from J, leaving 3 bases between them. This CDR3 is CASSSTTNEKLFF. DNA of the CDR3: TGTGCCAGCAGCTCTACAACTAATGAAAAACTGTTTTTT.

The rearrangement links TRBV5-4 to TRBJ1-1; D might be TRBD1 (6 bases). CDR3 length: 14 residues. Trimming stripped 5 bases from V and 2 bases from J, with 13 bases between. The germline gives CDR1 SGHNT, CDR2 YYREEE (reference sequence). CDR3 sequence reads: CASRPGTPNTEAFF. DNA for the CDR3: TGTGCCAGCAGACCCGGGACACCCAACACTGAAGCTTTCTTT. Full variable domain (outside the CDR3, taken from reference TRBV5-4 and TRBJ1-1): ETGVTQSPTHLIKTRGQQVTLRCSSQSGHNTVSWYQQALGQGPQFIFQYYREEENGRGNFPPRFSGLQFPNYSSELNVNALELDDSALYLCASRPGTPNTEAFFGQGTRLTVV.

The chain links TRBV7-2 to TRBJ2-5; D gene unclear. Germline CDR1 and CDR2: SGHTA and FQGNSA. V was shortened by 1 base and J by 0 bases, with 9 bases between the two germline ends. The CDR3 sequence is 15 residues long. The CDR3 coding sequence is TGTGCCAGCAGCTTAGTGTGGCGAGACCAAGAGACCCAGTACTTC. It translates to CASSLVWRDQETQYF.

This clone was detected a few times. The V and J genes are TRBV7-9 and TRBJ1-1; TRBD1 aligns across 8 bases. Trimming at V came to 4 bases and at J to 4 bases, leaving 5 bases not matched to a gene. Germline V gene data show CDR1 as SEHNR and CDR2 as FQNEAQ (reference sequence). This CDR3 contains 14 residues. The CDR3: CASSSDRGITEAFF. The CDR3 region has the DNA TGTGCCAGCAGCTCCGACAGGGGAATCACTGAAGCTTTCTTT.

The chain carries TRBV9 and TRBJ1-2, with a possible D match to TRBD1 (5 bases). Trimming left V 6 bases short and J 2 bases short, with 17 bases between. Germline CDR1 is SGDLS and CDR2 is YYNGEE. The length of the CDR3 is 15 residues. Here the CDR3 DNA reads TGTGCCAGCAACGACCCCCCGGGGGGGAACTATGGCTACACCTTC. The encoded protein is CASNDPPGGNYGYTF. Looking up the rest from reference TRBV9 and TRBJ1-2 gives the full variable domain: DSGVTQTPKHLITATGQRVTLRCSPRSGDLSVYWYQQSLDQGLQFLIQYYNGEERAKGNILERFSAQQFPDLHSELNLSSLELGDSALYFCASNDPPGGNYGYTFGSGTRLTVV.

This clone occurred a few times. This chain joins TRBV10-3 and TRBJ2-5, with TRBD2 matching over 11 bases. This CDR3 is built from 18 residues. Looked up from germline, CDR1 is ENHRY and CDR2 is SYGVKD. The V segment lost 3 bases and the J segment 2 bases; nucleotides outside the gene matches: 11. The CDR3 is CAISDPTSGVGEQETQYF. The CDR3 DNA reads TGTGCCATCAGTGATCCGACTAGCGGGGTTGGAGAACAAGAGACCCAGTACTTC.

The rearrangement joins TRBV7-8 to TRBJ2-7, with 7 bases aligning to TRBD2. From germline, CDR1 is SGHVS and CDR2 FQNEAQ. The CDR3 is 16 residues long. Trimming took 2 bases from V and 6 from J; bases not matched to a gene: 13. Here the CDR3 reads CASSLKRDLTSGEQYF. CDR3 DNA: TGTGCCAGCAGCTTAAAGCGGGACCTAACATCGGGCGAGCAGTACTTC.

V is TRBV6-5 and J is TRBJ2-7; TRBD1 matches at 9 bases. The CDR3 totals 15 residues. Per germline, CDR1 MNHEY and CDR2 SVGAGI. With V trimmed by 6 bases and J by 2 bases, 8 bases remained unmatched. DNA of the CDR3: TGTGCCAGCAGCTCGCCGGGACAGGGAACCTACGAGCAGTACTTC. Its protein is CASSSPGQGTYEQYF.

The chain employs TRBV5-1 and TRBJ2-2, with 8 bases aligning to TRBD2. Germline V gives CDR1 SGHRS, CDR2 YFSETQ. The CDR3 contains 17 residues. V lost 2 bases and J lost 2; bases outside the gene matches: 8. CDR3 loop: CASSFLPGGANTGELFF. CDR3 sequence (DNA): TGCGCCAGCAGCTTCCTACCCGGGGGGGCAAACACCGGGGAGCTGTTTTTT.

The chain is built from TRBV6-5 and TRBJ2-3; 13 bases line up with TRBD2. CDR1 and CDR2 from the germline V gene are MNHEY and SVGAGI. V was pared by 6 bases and J by 3 bases, with 3 bases of the junction left unmatched. The CDR3 spans 15 residues. The DNA of the CDR3 is TGTGCCAGCAGGACTAGCGGGGGGATAACAGATACGCAGTATTTT. Translating gives CASRTSGGITDTQYF.

The chain carries TRBV5-4 and TRBJ2-7; 7 bases fit TRBD2. The ends lost 4 bases at V and 3 bases at J; junction bases unmatched: 10. From germline, CDR1 is SGHNT and CDR2 YYREEE (reference sequence). The CDR3 length is 15 residues. The CDR3 region has the DNA TGTGCCAGCAGCGGGGGGGTTGCGGGACTCTACGAGCAGTACTTC. Encoded protein: CASSGGVAGLYEQYF.

The gene calls are TRBV27 and TRBJ1-4; D gene ambiguous. Germline V gene sequence: CDR1 MNHEY, CDR2 SMNVEV (reference sequence). V lost 6 bases, J lost 0 bases, and 11 bases lay in between. The CDR3 runs to 15 residues. CDR3 nucleotide sequence: TGTGCCAGCAGCCGATTGTTGTCAACTAATGAAAAACTGTTTTTT. The encoded protein is CASSRLLSTNEKLFF. Together with reference TRBV27 and TRBJ1-4, the CDR3 gives the full variable domain: EAQVTQNPRYLITVTGKKLTVTCSQNMNHEYMSWYRQDPGLGLRQIYYSMNVEVTDKGDVPEGYKVSRKEKRNFPLILESPSPNQTSLYFCASSRLLSTNEKLFFGSGTQLSVL.

The chain joins TRBV6-1 to TRBJ2-5, with a possible D match to TRBD1 (5 bases). The germline gives CDR1 MNHNS, CDR2 SASEGT. Trimming stripped 4 bases from V and 1 base from J, with 7 bases between. The CDR3 covers 13 residues. CDR3 in amino acids: CASSAGAQETQYF. The CDR3 bases are TGTGCCAGCAGTGCTGGGGCCCAAGAGACCCAGTACTTC.

The chain recombines TRBV4-1 with TRBJ2-5, with 8 positions matching TRBD2. After removal of 1 base from V and 2 bases from J, the junction contained 6 bases not matched to a gene. The CDR3 spans 16 residues. Germline V gives CDR1 MGHRA, CDR2 YSYEKL. CDR3 nucleotides: TGCGCCAGCAGCCAAGGGGACGGGACTAGACAAGAGACCCAGTACTTC. It specifies CASSQGDGTRQETQYF.

This chain links TRBV7-9 with TRBJ1-2; D ambiguous. V was cut by 0 bases and J by 8 bases, with 10 bases left in between. Germline CDR1 is SEHNR and CDR2 is FQNEAQ (reference sequence). CDR3 length: 13 amino acids. The CDR3 region is CASSLAGIGGYTF. In nucleotides, the CDR3 is TGTGCCAGCAGCTTAGCGGGAATCGGAGGCTACACCTTC. Full variable domain (rest looked up from reference TRBV7-9 and TRBJ1-2): DTGVSQNPRHKITKRGQNVTFRCDPISEHNRLYWYRQTLGQGPEFLTYFQNEAQLEKSRLLSDRFSAERPKGSFSTLEIQRTEQGDSAMYLCASSLAGIGGYTFGSGTRLTVV.

The J gene is TRBJ1-2, the V gene TRBV13; D might be TRBD1 (5 bases). With 5 bases removed from V and 13 bases from J, the gap between germline ends came to 14 bases. This CDR3 spans 11 amino acids. Germline CDR1 is PRHDT and CDR2 is FYEKMQ (reference sequence). This CDR3 is CASSLRGRITF. CDR3 sequence (DNA): TGTGCCAGCAGCCTACGGGGGAGGATCACCTTC.

The V and J genes are TRBV5-5 and TRBJ2-7; D is unresolved. This CDR3 region has 12 residues. Trimming took 1 base from V and 5 from J, leaving 7 bases between them. CDR1 and CDR2 from the germline V gene are SGHKS and YYEKEE (reference sequence). The CDR3: CASSLSSHEQYF. The CDR3, as DNA: TGTGCCAGCAGCTTGTCCTCGCACGAGCAGTACTTC.